The entry that follows covers one T cell receptor (beta chain) sequence. No antigen is known for it. This specimen comes from a study of cytomegalovirus exposure and HLA in healthy donors. PCR was performed using 60 Vbeta and 13 Jbeta primers. The protocol was immunoSEQ multiplex PCR, while the TCRdb copy is restricted to in-frame clones and leaves out a portion. The sample shows about 160,000 clones, 60% to 85% of them seen only once. Study outcomes and limitations: With DRB1 most and HLA-C fewest, TCR association rates differed between HLA loci in a later analysis.

CDR1 is MNHEY, CDR2 SVGAGI, per germline. V lost 6 bases and J lost 8; bases outside the gene matches: 7. The CDR3 loop spans 13 amino acids. The V gene is TRBV6-5, the J gene TRBJ1-2; 9 bases are shared with TRBD1. What was sequenced was PBMCs. The source is a man aged 45-60 years in good health and CMV-seropositive. The CDR3 loop is CASRPQGARGYTF. For the CDR3, the DNA is TGTGCCAGCAGGCCACAGGGGGCAAGAGGCTACACCTTC.